One sample yielded the 27 T cell receptor beta chains listed below, sequenced in a study of T cells in tuberculosis. The protocol was immunoSEQ multiplex PCR, while the TCRdb copy is restricted to in-frame clones and leaves out a portion. The sample has around 60,000 clones; 81% are singletons. Thawed, overnight-rested PBMC were stained with GMM-loaded CD1B tetramer, viability dye and anti-CD3, then sorted. C32 glucose monomycolate from Rhodococcus equi was loaded onto the CD1B tetramers. The material sequenced was CD1b-GMM tetramer-negative cells sorted from PBMCs. The source of these receptors is an adult woman with latent tuberculosis.

The chain joins TRBV7-9 to TRBJ1-2; 7 nucleotides agree with TRBD1. The germline gives CDR1 SEHNR, CDR2 FQNEAQ (reference sequence). This CDR3 contains 13 residues. Trimming removed 5 bases from V and 14 bases from J; junction bases left unmatched: 14. This chain's CDR3 is CASSRRDRANVTF. DNA of the CDR3: TGTGCCAGCAGCCGCCGGGACAGAGCTAACGTGACCTTC.

The genes are TRBV5-1 and TRBJ2-7, with TRBD2 matching 11 bases. The V segment lost 7 bases and the J segment 3 bases; nucleotides outside the gene matches: 6. CDR1 SGHRS and CDR2 YFSETQ come from the germline V gene. This CDR3 spans 14 amino acids. The CDR3 coding sequence is TGCGCCAGCTTTCCCGGGACTAGCGGCTACGAGCAGTACTTC. It yields the protein CASFPGTSGYEQYF. The variable domain in full, completed from reference TRBV5-1 and TRBJ2-7, reads KAGVTQTPRYLIKTRGQQVTLSCSPISGHRSVSWYQQTPGQGLQFLFEYFSETQRNKGNFPGRFSGRQFSNSRSEMNVSTLELGDSALYLCASFPGTSGYEQYFGPGTRLTVT.

This chain uses TRBV6-5 with TRBJ1-1, with unresolved D. V was shortened by 2 bases and J by 2 bases, with 6 bases between the two germline ends. CDR3 length: 13 amino acids. Germline CDR1 reads MNHEY; CDR2 reads SVGAGI. DNA for the CDR3: TGTGCCAGCAGTTACACGGGTAACACTGAAGCTTTCTTT. It codes for CASSYTGNTEAFF.

The chain recombines TRBV5-1 with TRBJ1-1, with unresolved D. The V end was cut by 4 bases, the J end by 0 bases, with 13 bases between. The CDR3 has 15 amino acids. In germline, CDR1 is SGHRS, CDR2 YFSETQ. CDR3 nucleotide sequence: TGCGCCAGCAGCAAGGAGGAGGGAATGAACACTGAAGCTTTCTTT. As protein: CASSKEEGMNTEAFF.

There are a few counts of this clone. The rearrangement joins TRBV5-1 to TRBJ2-2, with 7 bases lining up with TRBD2. Germline values: CDR1 SGHRS, CDR2 YFSETQ. Trimming took 6 bases from V and 1 from J; bases not matched to a gene: 6. CDR3 length equals 15 residues. The CDR3 DNA is TGCGCCAGCAACCCAGCGGGGTGGAACACCGGGGAGCTGTTTTTT. This encodes CASNPAGWNTGELFF.

The chain uses TRBV29-1 and TRBJ2-3; D remains ambiguous. CDR3 length: 13 amino acids. Germline-derived CDR1 and CDR2 are SQVTM and ANQGSEA. Trimming left V 6 bases short and J 6 bases short, with 16 bases between. CDR3 region: CSVWITPGDTQYF. The CDR3 DNA reads TGCAGCGTCTGGATCACACCCGGGGATACGCAGTATTTT.

This clone was seen only once. The CDR3 is CASKLPPDRGNGYTF. The DNA for the CDR3 is TGTGCCAGCAAGTTACCCCCCGACAGGGGCAATGGCTACACCTTC. The J gene is TRBJ1-2, the V gene TRBV28, with 8 bases aligning to TRBD1. Germline V gene sequence: CDR1 MDHEN, CDR2 SYDVKM. Trimming at V came to 7 bases and at J to 6 bases, leaving 13 bases not matched to a gene. This CDR3 contains 15 residues.

The chain joins TRBV7-9 to TRBJ2-1; 10 bases match TRBD2. Germline V CDR1 and CDR2: SEHNR, FQNEAQ (reference sequence). V lost 5 bases and J lost 2; bases outside the gene matches: 9. This CDR3 contains 17 residues. The CDR3, as DNA: TGTGCCAGCAGCCAGACAGGACTAGCGGATACCTACAATGAGCAGTTCTTC. Translated, it gives CASSQTGLADTYNEQFF.

The rearrangement joins TRBV12-5 to TRBJ1-1; the D is unclear. Trimming cost V 0 bases and J 7 bases, with 12 bases left between them. Germline V lookup: CDR1 LGHNT, CDR2 FRNRAP. The CDR3 sequence is 14 residues long. CDR3 amino acids: CASGLVMADREAFF. DNA for the CDR3: TGTGCTAGTGGTTTGGTAATGGCAGATCGTGAAGCTTTCTTT.

This clone appeared once. The chain joins TRBV11-2 to TRBJ2-1; 9 bases align to TRBD2. Germline V gene data show CDR1 as SGHAT and CDR2 as FQNNGV. The CDR3 totals 16 residues. Losses at the gene ends were 3 bases for V and 0 bases for J; bases not matched to a gene: 3. CDR3 protein: CASSFHSGSSYNEQFF. CDR3 DNA sequence: TGTGCCAGCAGCTTCCATAGCGGGAGCTCCTACAATGAGCAGTTCTTC.

The chain links TRBV7-9 to TRBJ2-5, with TRBD1 as a possible D gene (5 bases). CDR3 length equals 14 residues. CDR1 is SEHNR and CDR2 is FQNEAQ in the germline V gene (reference sequence). Trimming shortened V by 0 bases and J by 4 bases, and 9 bases separated the two germline ends. CDR3 bases: TGTGCCAGCAGCTTAGCTACAGGAGCAGAGACCCAGTACTTC. Its translation: CASSLATGAETQYF.

The chain couples TRBV10-3 to TRBJ2-5; a possible D gene is TRBD2 (6 bases). The CDR3 runs 15 residues. Germline V gene lookup returns CDR1 ENHRY and CDR2 SYGVKD. V was clipped by 0 bases and J by 0 bases, with 8 bases between them. The CDR3 sequence: CAISESGGNQETQYF. The CDR3 bases are TGTGCCATCAGTGAGTCGGGAGGTAACCAAGAGACCCAGTACTTC.

This chain links TRBV7-2 with TRBJ1-1; D is perhaps TRBD1 (6 bases). This CDR3 has 14 amino acids. V was trimmed by 1 base and J by 5 bases, leaving 11 bases between them. Germline assignment: CDR1 SGHTA and CDR2 FQGNSA. The CDR3 DNA reads as TGTGCCAGCAGCTTAGAATCAGGGGTGACTGAAGCTTTCTTT. This translates into CASSLESGVTEAFF.

This clone has just a few counts. The chain employs TRBV14 and TRBJ1-2, with 10 bases matching TRBD1. The CDR3 is 16 amino acids. The V segment lost 4 bases and the J segment 8 bases; nucleotides outside the gene matches: 13. Germline CDR1 reads SGHDN; CDR2 reads FVKESK. The CDR3 nucleotides are TGTGCCAGCAGCCGGGTCCTGGGGACAGGGGCCGAGGGCTACACCTTC. As protein: CASSRVLGTGAEGYTF.

The chain has TRBV7-7 and TRBJ2-5; TRBD2 aligns across 7 bases. Per germline, CDR1 SSHAT and CDR2 FNYEAQ (reference sequence). The ends lost 5 bases at V and 3 bases at J; junction bases unmatched: 9. The CDR3 totals 15 residues. This CDR3 is CASSPPPGGKETQYF. The CDR3 bases are TGTGCCAGCAGCCCCCCGCCGGGGGGAAAAGAGACCCAGTACTTC.

J is TRBJ1-5 and V is TRBV5-4; 8 bases match TRBD1. The V and J ends lost 0 bases and 4 bases, in that order; junction bases with no gene match: 3. Germline CDR1 is SGHNT and CDR2 is YYREEE (reference sequence). This CDR3 region has 15 residues. The chain's CDR3 is CASSLGTGPNQPQHF. CDR3 sequence (DNA): TGTGCCAGCAGCTTGGGGACAGGGCCTAATCAGCCCCAGCATTTT.

This clone occurred once. The genes are TRBV7-9 and TRBJ1-1, with 12 bases lining up with TRBD1. This CDR3 has 17 amino acids. Germline V lookup: CDR1 SEHNR, CDR2 FQNEAQ (reference sequence). J gave up 5 bases and V 0 bases, and 7 bases lay outside the gene matches. This CDR3 is CASSLAITGQGATEAFF. The CDR3 region has the DNA TGTGCCAGCAGCTTAGCCATTACGGGACAGGGGGCGACTGAAGCTTTCTTT.

This chain joins TRBV23-1 and TRBJ2-7, with TRBD1 matching 8 bases. TRBV23-1 is reported as an ORF; its role is uncertain. The CDR3 has 17 amino acids. Losses at the gene ends were 3 bases for V and 3 bases for J; bases not matched to a gene: 13. The CDR3 DNA reads TGCGCCAGCAGTCACGACGAGTCGGACAGGGAGAACTACGAGCAGTACTTC. The encoded protein is CASSHDESDRENYEQYF.

This clone came up once. Within the sample, other DNA sequences also encode this same CDR3. The gene calls are TRBV6-6 and TRBJ2-7; the D gene is possibly TRBD2 (5 bases). Germline assignment: CDR1 MNHNY and CDR2 SVGAGI (reference sequence). CDR3 length: 14 amino acids. Trimming pared 0 bases from V and 0 bases from J, leaving 6 bases between. CDR3 amino acids: CASSYSGDSYEQYF. In nucleotides, the CDR3 is TGTGCCAGCAGTTACTCCGGGGACTCCTACGAGCAGTACTTC.

The V gene is TRBV2, the J gene TRBJ2-6; D is possibly TRBD1 (5 bases). The CDR3 contains 15 residues. Germline V gene data show CDR1 as SNHLY and CDR2 as FYNNEI. V gave up 4 bases and J gave up 2 bases, with 9 bases separating them. DNA of the CDR3: TGTGCCAGCAGTGGAGGACAAGCTGGGGCCAACGTCCTGACTTTC. Encoded protein: CASSGGQAGANVLTF.

The gene calls are TRBV10-2 and TRBJ1-5; 7 bases are a match to TRBD1. Germline V gene sequence: CDR1 WSHSY, CDR2 SAAADI. With V trimmed by 6 bases and J by 7 bases, 3 bases remained unmatched. This CDR3 is 12 amino acids long. CDR3 in amino acids: CASSQGGQPQHF. The CDR3 DNA follows: TGCGCCAGCAGCCAGGGGGGCCAGCCCCAGCATTTT.

The CDR3 loop is CASGTSGRGQYF. The CDR3 coding sequence is TGTGCCAGTGGGACTAGCGGAAGAGGGCAGTACTTC. This sequence joins TRBV28 and TRBJ2-7; 11 bases line up with TRBD2. Germline CDR1 MDHEN, CDR2 SYDVKM. The CDR3 is 12 residues long. With 9 bases clipped from V and 9 bases from J, the junction kept 7 bases outside the gene matches. The complete variable domain, with remaining parts taken from reference TRBV28 and TRBJ2-7, reads DVKVTQSSRYLVKRTGEKVFLECVQDMDHENMFWYRQDPGLGLRLIYFSYDVKMKEKGDIPEGYSVSREKKERFSLILESASTNQTSMYLCASGTSGRGQYFGPGTRLTVT.

The chain recombines TRBV6-1 with TRBJ2-3, with 8 bases lining up with TRBD2. The CDR3 has 16 residues. The germline V gene has CDR1 MNHNS and CDR2 SASEGT. V lost 4 bases to trimming and J lost 0 bases; unmatched junction nucleotides: 6. CDR3: CASSGTLAASTDTQYF. CDR3 nucleotide sequence: TGTGCCAGCAGTGGAACACTAGCGGCTAGCACAGATACGCAGTATTTT.

The gene calls are TRBV18 and TRBJ1-1; 8 bases are a match to TRBD1. This CDR3 spans 15 amino acids. With 2 bases clipped from V and 2 bases from J, the junction kept 4 bases outside the gene matches. The V gene's germline CDR1 is KGHSH and CDR2 LQKENI. The CDR3 protein is CASSPGTGGNTEAFF. In DNA, the CDR3 is TGTGCCAGCTCACCAGGAACAGGGGGAAACACTGAAGCTTTCTTT.

This clone was counted once. This chain links TRBV18 with TRBJ2-1, with D tentatively TRBD1 (5 bases). The V and J ends lost 5 bases and 8 bases respectively, with 16 bases between them. Germline CDR1 reads KGHSH; CDR2 reads LQKENI. The CDR3 sequence is 14 residues long. CDR3: CASSSKGKGHEQFF. In DNA, the CDR3 is TGTGCCAGCTCATCCAAGGGGAAGGGGCATGAGCAGTTCTTC.

The V and J genes are TRBV6-5 and TRBJ1-2; TRBD1 is a possible D gene (5 bases). Germline V gene sequence: CDR1 MNHEY, CDR2 SVGAGI. Trimming took 6 bases from V and 0 from J, leaving 14 bases between them. The CDR3 totals 15 residues. This CDR3 reads CASSQQVSTNYGYTF. CDR3 in DNA: TGTGCCAGCAGCCAACAGGTCTCGACTAACTATGGCTACACCTTC.

The chain employs TRBV18 and TRBJ1-2, with a tentative D call TRBD1 (6 bases). V shed 5 bases and J shed 3 bases, with 16 bases lying between them. Germline CDR1 is KGHSH and CDR2 is LQKENI. The CDR3 consists of 15 residues. The CDR3 DNA reads TGTGCCAGCTCATCCACAGGGAGTGGTGACTATGGCTACACCTTC. Translating it yields CASSSTGSGDYGYTF. Variable domain in full (rest from reference TRBV18 and TRBJ1-2): NAGVMQNPRHLVRRRGQEARLRCSPMKGHSHVYWYRQLPEEGLKFMVYLQKENIIDESGMPKERFSAEFPKEGPSILRIQQVVRGDSAAYFCASSSTGSGDYGYTFGSGTRLTVV.